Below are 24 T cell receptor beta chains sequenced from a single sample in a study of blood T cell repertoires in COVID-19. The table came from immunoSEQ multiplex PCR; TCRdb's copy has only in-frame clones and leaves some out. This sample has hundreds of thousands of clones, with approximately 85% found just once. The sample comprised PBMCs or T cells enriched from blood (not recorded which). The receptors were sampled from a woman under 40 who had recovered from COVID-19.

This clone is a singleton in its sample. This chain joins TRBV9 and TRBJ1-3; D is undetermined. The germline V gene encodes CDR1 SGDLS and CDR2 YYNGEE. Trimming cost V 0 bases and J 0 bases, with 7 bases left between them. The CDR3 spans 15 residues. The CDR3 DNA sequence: TGTGCCAGCAGCGTAGTAGGAGCCTCTGGAAACACCATATATTTT. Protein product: CASSVVGASGNTIYF.

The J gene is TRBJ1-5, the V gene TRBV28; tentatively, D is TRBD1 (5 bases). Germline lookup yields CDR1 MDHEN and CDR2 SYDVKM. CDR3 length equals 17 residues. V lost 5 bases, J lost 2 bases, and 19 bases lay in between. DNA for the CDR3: TGTGCCAGCAGTCAGAACCCGGGGGAGGTCGGCAATCAGCCCCAGCATTTT. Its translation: CASSQNPGEVGNQPQHF. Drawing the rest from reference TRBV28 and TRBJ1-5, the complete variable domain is DVKVTQSSRYLVKRTGEKVFLECVQDMDHENMFWYRQDPGLGLRLIYFSYDVKMKEKGDIPEGYSVSREKKERFSLILESASTNQTSMYLCASSQNPGEVGNQPQHFGDGTRLSIL.

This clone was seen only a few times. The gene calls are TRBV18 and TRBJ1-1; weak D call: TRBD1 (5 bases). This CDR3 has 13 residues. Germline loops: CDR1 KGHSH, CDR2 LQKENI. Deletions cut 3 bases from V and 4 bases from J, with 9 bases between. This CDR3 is CASSPRGSTEAFF. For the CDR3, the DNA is TGTGCCAGCTCACCCCGGGGGTCCACTGAAGCTTTCTTT.

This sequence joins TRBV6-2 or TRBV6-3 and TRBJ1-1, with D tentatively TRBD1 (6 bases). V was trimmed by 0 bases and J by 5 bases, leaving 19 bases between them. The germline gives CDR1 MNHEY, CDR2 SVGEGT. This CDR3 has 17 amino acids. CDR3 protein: CASSYSAPRGPGTEAFF. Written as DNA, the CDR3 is TGTGCCAGCAGTTACTCGGCCCCCAGGGGCCCAGGAACTGAAGCTTTCTTT.

CDR3 residues: CSVVRLAGYNEQFF. CDR3 bases: TGCAGCGTTGTGCGGCTAGCGGGTTACAATGAGCAGTTCTTC. V gene TRBV29-1 combines with J gene TRBJ2-1, with 8 nucleotides matching TRBD2. The J segment lost 4 bases and the V segment lost 4 bases, leaving 6 bases of the junction unmatched. This CDR3 is built from 14 residues. Germline V gene sequence: CDR1 SQVTM, CDR2 ANQGSEA.

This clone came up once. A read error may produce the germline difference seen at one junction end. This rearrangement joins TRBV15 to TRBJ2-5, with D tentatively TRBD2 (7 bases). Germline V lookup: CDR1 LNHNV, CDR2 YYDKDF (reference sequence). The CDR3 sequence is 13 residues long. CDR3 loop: CATSTGGREAQYF. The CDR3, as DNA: TGTGCCACCAGCACCGGGGGGCGAGAGGCCCAGTACTTC.

CDR3 bases: TGTGCCAGCAGCCAAGTCAGGGGCTCTCTCTCTGGGGCCAACGTCCTGACTTTC. Translated, it gives CASSQVRGSLSGANVLTF. This chain joins TRBV14 and TRBJ2-6, with D possibly being TRBD1 (6 bases). Germline V lookup: CDR1 SGHDN, CDR2 FVKESK. V was clipped by 1 base and J by 0 bases, with 13 bases between them. The CDR3 covers 18 residues.

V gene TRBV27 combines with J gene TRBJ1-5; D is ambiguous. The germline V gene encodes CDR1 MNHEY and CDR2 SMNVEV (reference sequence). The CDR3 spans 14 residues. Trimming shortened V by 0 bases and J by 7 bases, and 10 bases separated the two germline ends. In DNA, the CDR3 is TGTGCCAGCAGTTTATCCCCGGGGTGGCAGCCCCAGCATTTT. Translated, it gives CASSLSPGWQPQHF.

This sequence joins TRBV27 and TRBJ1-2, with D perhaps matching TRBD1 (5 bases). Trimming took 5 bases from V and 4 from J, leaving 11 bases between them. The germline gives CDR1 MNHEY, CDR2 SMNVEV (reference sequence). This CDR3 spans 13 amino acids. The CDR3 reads CASSPGPRYGYTF. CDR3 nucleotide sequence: TGTGCCAGCAGTCCAGGGCCCCGCTATGGCTACACCTTC.

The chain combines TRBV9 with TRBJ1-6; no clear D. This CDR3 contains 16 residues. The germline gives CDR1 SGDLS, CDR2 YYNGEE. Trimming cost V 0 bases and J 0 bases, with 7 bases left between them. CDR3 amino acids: CASSVVPSSYNSPLHF. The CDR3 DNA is TGTGCCAGCAGCGTAGTGCCGAGCTCCTATAATTCACCCCTCCACTTT.

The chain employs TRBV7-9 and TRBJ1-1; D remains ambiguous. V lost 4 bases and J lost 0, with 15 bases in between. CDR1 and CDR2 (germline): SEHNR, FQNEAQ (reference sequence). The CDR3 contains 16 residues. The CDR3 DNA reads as TGTGCCAGCAGCTCGCTGAGTAGCCCCATGAACACTGAAGCTTTCTTT. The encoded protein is CASSSLSSPMNTEAFF.

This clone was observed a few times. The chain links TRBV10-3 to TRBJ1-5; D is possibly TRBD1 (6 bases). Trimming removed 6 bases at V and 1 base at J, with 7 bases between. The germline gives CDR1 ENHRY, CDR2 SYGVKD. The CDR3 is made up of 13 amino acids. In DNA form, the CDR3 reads TGTGCCATCAGCGGACAGAGCAATCAGCCCCAGCATTTT. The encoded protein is CAISGQSNQPQHF.

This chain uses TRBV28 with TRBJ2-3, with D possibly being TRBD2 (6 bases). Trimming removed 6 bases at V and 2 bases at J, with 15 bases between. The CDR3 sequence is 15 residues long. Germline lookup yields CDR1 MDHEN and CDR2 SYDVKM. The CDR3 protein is CASSPGGVNTDTQYF. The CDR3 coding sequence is TGTGCCAGCAGCCCTGGCGGGGTTAACACAGATACGCAGTATTTT. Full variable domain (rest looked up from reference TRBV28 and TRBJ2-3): DVKVTQSSRYLVKRTGEKVFLECVQDMDHENMFWYRQDPGLGLRLIYFSYDVKMKEKGDIPEGYSVSREKKERFSLILESASTNQTSMYLCASSPGGVNTDTQYFGPGTRLTVL.

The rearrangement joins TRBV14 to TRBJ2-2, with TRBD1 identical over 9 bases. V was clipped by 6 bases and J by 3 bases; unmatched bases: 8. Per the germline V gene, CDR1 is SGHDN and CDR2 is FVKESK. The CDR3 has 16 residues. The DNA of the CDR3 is TGTGCCAGCAGACCGGGACAGGGAAGTCACACCGGGGAGCTGTTTTTT. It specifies CASRPGQGSHTGELFF.

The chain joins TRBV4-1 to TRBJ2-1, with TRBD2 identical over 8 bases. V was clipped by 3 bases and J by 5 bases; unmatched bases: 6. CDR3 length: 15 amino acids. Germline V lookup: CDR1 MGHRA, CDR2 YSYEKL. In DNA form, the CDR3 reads TGCGCCAGCAGCCATCGACAGCGGGAGAACAATGAGCAGTTCTTC. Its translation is CASSHRQRENNEQFF.

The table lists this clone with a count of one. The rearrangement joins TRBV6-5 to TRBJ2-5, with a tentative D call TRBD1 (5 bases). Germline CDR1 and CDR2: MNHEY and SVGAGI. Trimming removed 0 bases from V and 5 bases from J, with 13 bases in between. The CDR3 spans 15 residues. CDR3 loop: CASSYSRLNRETQYF. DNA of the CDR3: TGTGCCAGCAGTTACTCGAGACTTAACAGGGAGACCCAGTACTTC.

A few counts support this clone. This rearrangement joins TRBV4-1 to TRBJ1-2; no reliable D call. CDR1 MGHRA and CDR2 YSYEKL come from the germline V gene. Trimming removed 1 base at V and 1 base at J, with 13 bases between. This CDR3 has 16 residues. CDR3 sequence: CASSQATGMGNYGYTF. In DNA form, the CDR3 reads TGCGCCAGCAGCCAAGCCACCGGGATGGGTAACTATGGCTACACCTTC.

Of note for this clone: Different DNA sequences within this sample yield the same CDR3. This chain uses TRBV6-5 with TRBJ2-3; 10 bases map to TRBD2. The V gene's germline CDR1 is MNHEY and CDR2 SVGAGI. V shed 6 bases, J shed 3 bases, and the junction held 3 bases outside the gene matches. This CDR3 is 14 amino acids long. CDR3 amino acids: CASSQREGTDTQYF. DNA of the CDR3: TGTGCCAGCAGCCAGCGGGAGGGGACAGATACGCAGTATTTT.

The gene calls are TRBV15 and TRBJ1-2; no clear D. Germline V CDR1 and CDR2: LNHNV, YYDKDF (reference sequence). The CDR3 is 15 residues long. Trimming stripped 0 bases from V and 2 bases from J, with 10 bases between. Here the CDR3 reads CATSREGIANYGYTF. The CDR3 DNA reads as TGTGCCACCAGCAGAGAAGGTATAGCAAACTATGGCTACACCTTC.

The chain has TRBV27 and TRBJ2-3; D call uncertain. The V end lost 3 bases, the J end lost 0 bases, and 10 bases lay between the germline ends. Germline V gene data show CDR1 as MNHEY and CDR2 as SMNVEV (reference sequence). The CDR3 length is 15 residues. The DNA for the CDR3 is TGTGCCAGCAGTTTTGCGGTACTAAGCACAGATACGCAGTATTTT. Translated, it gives CASSFAVLSTDTQYF.

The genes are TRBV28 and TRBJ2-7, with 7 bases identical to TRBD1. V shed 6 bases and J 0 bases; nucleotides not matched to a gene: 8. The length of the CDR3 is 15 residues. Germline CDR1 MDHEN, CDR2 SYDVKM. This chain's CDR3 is CASSPTGIDSYEQYF. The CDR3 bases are TGTGCCAGCAGCCCGACAGGGATTGACTCCTACGAGCAGTACTTC.

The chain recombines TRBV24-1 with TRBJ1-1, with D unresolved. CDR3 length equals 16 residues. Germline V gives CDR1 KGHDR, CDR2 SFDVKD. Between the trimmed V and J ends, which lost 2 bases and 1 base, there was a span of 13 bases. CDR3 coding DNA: TGTGCCACCAGTGATTACCCCTCACTTCCGAACACTGAAGCTTTCTTT. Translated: CATSDYPSLPNTEAFF.

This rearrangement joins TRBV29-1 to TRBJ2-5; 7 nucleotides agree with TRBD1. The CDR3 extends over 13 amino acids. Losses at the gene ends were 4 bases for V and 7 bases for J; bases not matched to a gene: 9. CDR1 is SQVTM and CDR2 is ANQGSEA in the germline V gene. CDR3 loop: CSVGEGARATQYF. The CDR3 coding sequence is TGCAGCGTTGGTGAGGGGGCACGGGCGACCCAGTACTTC.

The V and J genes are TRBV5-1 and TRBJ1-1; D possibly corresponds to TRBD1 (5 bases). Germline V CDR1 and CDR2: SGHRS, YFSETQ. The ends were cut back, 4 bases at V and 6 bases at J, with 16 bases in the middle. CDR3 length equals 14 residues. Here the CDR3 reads CASSLGTGGAEAFF. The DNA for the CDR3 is TGCGCCAGCAGCCTCGGGACGGGCGGGGCTGAAGCTTTCTTT.